The source of this TCR beta chain is a study of cytomegalovirus exposure and HLA in healthy donors. Findings and limits, study-wide: As was reported, the classifier diagnosed cytomegalovirus status with high specificity and sensitivity. In the 120 or so validation repertoires, 94% of cluster scores exceeded 0, per a later analysis. Some TCR beta chains (more than 150 of them) were listed as cytomegalovirus-associated.

The protocol was immunoSEQ multiplex PCR, while the TCRdb copy is restricted to in-frame clones and leaves out a portion. This sample has 100,000 to 150,000 clones, with about 90% found just once. Turning to this clone: Its antigen is still unknown.

The donors were part of the validation cohort of 120 or so subjects. That cohort was separate from the first cohort, which comprised several hundred subjects. Sequencing was carried out using PBMCs. The origin of this receptor is a man aged 25 to 45 in good health and CMV-seronegative.

CDR3 nucleotides: TGTGCCAGCAGTGAGACCAGGGGACAAAAGGAGACCCAGTACTTC. Translating it yields CASSETRGQKETQYF. This chain uses TRBV2 with TRBJ2-5, with a possible D match to TRBD1 (6 bases). CDR3 length: 15 residues. CDR1 is SNHLY, CDR2 FYNNEI, per germline. V was cut by 3 bases and J by 5 bases, with 16 bases left in between.